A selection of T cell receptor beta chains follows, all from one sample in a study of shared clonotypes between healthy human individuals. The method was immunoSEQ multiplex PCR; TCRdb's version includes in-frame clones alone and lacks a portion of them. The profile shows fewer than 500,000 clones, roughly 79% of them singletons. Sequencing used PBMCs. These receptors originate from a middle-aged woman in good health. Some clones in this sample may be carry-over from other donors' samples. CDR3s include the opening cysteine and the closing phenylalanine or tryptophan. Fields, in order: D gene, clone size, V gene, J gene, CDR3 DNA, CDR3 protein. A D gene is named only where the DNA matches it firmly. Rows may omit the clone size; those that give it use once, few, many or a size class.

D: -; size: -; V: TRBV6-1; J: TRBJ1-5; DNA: TGTGCCAGCAGTGAATCGGGGGGCAATCAGCCCCAGCATTTT; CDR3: CASSESGGNQPQHF
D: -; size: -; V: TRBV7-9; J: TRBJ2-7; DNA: TGTGCCAGCAGCCCTGACAGGTCGATCTACGAGCAGTACTTC; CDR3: CASSPDRSIYEQYF
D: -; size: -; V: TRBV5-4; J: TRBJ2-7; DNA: TGTGCCAGCAGCCAGGGAACTAGTTTGGCAAACTACGAGCAGTACTTC; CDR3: CASSQGTSLANYEQYF
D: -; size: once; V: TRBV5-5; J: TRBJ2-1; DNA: TGTGCCAGCAGCCCGGCGGCGGGACGTGGGGGCAATGAGCAGTTCTTC; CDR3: CASSPAAGRGGNEQFF
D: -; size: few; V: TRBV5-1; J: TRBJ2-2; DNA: TGCGCCAGCAGCTACGATAGCGGAAGGACCGGGGAGCTGTTTTTT; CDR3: CASSYDSGRTGELFF
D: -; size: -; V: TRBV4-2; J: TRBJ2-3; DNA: TGTGCCAGCAGCATCGACGGGGTACAAGATACGCAGTATTTT; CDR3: CASSIDGVQDTQYF
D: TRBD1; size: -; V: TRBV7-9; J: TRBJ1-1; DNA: TGTGCCAGCAGCTTACAGTCCGGGACAGGCCTACACACTGAAGCTTTCTTT; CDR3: CASSLQSGTGLHTEAFF
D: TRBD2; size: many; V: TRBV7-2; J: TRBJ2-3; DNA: TGTGCCAGCAGCTCCCAGCGGGGACTGGGCACAGATACGCAGTATTTT; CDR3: CASSSQRGLGTDTQYF
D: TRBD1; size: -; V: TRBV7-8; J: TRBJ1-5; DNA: TGTGCCAGCAAGAGGGGGCCTCGGAATAGCAATCAGCCCCAGCATTTT; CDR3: CASKRGPRNSNQPQHF
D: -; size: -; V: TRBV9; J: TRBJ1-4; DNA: TGTGCCAGCAATAGTGCAACTAATGAAAAACTGTTTTTT; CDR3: CASNSATNEKLFF
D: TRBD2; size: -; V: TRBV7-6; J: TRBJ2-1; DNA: TGTGCCAGCAGCCTAGCGGGAACCTACAATGAGCAGTTCTTC; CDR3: CASSLAGTYNEQFF
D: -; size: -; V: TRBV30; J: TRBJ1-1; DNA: TGTGCCTGGAGTGTAATAGGACGGCATAACACTGAAGCTTTCTTT; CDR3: CAWSVIGRHNTEAFF
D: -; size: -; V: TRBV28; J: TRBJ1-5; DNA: TGTGCCAGCAGTTTTCGCTCGGTTCAGCCCCAGCATTTT; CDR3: CASSFRSVQPQHF
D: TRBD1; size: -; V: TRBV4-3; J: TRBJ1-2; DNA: TGCGCCAGCAGCCCCGGAGGGGGCACTAACTATGGCTACACCTTC; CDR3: CASSPGGGTNYGYTF
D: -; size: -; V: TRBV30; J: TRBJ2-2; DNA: TGTGCCTGGAGCCCCGGGGCCCCCGGGGAGCTGTTTTTT; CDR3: CAWSPGAPGELFF
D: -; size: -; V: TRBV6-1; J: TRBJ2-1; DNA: TGTGCCAGCAGTGTCCTACTGGCATTCTCCTACAATGAGCAGTTCTTC; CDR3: CASSVLLAFSYNEQFF
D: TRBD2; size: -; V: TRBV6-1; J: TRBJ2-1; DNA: TGTGCCAGCAGTGAAGAAGCGGGGGGCTACAATGAGCAGTTCTTC; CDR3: CASSEEAGGYNEQFF
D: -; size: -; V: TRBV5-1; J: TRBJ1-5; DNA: TGCGCCAGCAGCTTGGATACGGAAGGGCAGCCCCAGCATTTT; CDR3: CASSLDTEGQPQHF
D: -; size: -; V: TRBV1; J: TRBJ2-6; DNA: TGCACCAGCAGACGGGGAGCGGGGAGCTCTGGGGCCAACGTCCTGACTTTC; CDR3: CTSRRGAGSSGANVLTF
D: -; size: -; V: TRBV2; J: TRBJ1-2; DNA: TGTGCCAGCAGACCGGACAGCCTGACCTATGGCTACACCTTC; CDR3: CASRPDSLTYGYTF
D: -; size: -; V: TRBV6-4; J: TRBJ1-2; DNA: TGTGCCAGCCTTTATGGCTACACCTTC; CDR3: CASLYGYTF
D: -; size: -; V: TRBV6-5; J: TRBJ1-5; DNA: TGTGCCAGCGCACCTTTCGGGGATCAGCCCCAGCATTTT; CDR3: CASAPFGDQPQHF
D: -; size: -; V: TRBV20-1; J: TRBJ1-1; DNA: TGCAGTTCCGGGGATTACACTGAAGCTTTCTTT; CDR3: CSSGDYTEAFF
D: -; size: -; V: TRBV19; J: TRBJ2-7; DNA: TGTGCCAGTAACCGAGGGACGGCGGGATTCTACGAGCAGTACTTC; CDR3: CASNRGTAGFYEQYF
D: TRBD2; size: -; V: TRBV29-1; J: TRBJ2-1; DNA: TGCAGCGTTGAAGATCGTCACAGGGGCGTAGCGGGAGGGCCCTCAGAGGAGCAGTTCTTC; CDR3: CSVEDRHRGVAGGPSEEQFF
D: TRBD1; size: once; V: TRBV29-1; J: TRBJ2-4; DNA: TGCAGCGTTTCGGTGGGACAGAAAAACATTCAGTACTTC; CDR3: CSVSVGQKNIQYF
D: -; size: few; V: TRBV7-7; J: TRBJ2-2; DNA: TGTGCTAGCAGTCTGAACTATAACACCGGGGAGCTGTTTTTT; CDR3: CASSLNYNTGELFF
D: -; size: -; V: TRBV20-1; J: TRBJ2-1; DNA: TGCAGTGCCCACCCTAGGAATGAGCAGTTCTTC; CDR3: CSAHPRNEQFF
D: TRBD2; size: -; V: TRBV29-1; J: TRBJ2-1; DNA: TGCAGCGTTGAGACTAGCGGAGCCTTCGGGGAGCAGTTCTTC; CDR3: CSVETSGAFGEQFF
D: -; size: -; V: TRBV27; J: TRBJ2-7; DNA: TGTGCCAGCAGGTTCGGTAAGGGATCGAACGAGCAGTACTTC; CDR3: CASRFGKGSNEQYF
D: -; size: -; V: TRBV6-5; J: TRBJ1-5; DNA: TGTGCCAGCAGTTGGGCAGCTGATCAGCCCCAGCATTTT; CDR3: CASSWAADQPQHF
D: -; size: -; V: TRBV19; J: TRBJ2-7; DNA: TGTGCCAGTAGTACGGTCTACCCCTACGAGCAGTACTTC; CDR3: CASSTVYPYEQYF
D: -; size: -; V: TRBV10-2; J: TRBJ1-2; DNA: TGCGCCAGCAGTGAGGAAGGACAGAATAGCTACTCCTATGGCTACACCTTC; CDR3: CASSEEGQNSYSYGYTF
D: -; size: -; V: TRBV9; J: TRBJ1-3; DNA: TGTGCCAGCAGCCCCAGAGGGGGGTCCTCTGGAAACACCATATATTTT; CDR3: CASSPRGGSSGNTIYF
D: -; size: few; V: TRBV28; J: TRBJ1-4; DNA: TGTGCCAGCAGTTTGGCCAGAGAAAAACTGTTTTTT; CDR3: CASSLAREKLFF
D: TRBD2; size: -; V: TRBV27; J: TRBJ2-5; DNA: TGTGCCAGCAGGCCAGCCGGGGGAGGGGCCCAAGAGACCCAGTACTTC; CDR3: CASRPAGGGAQETQYF
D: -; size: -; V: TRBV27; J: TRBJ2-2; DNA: TGTGCCAGCAGTTTAGAGGGTATTCAGGGCACCGGGGAGCTGTTTTTT; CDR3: CASSLEGIQGTGELFF